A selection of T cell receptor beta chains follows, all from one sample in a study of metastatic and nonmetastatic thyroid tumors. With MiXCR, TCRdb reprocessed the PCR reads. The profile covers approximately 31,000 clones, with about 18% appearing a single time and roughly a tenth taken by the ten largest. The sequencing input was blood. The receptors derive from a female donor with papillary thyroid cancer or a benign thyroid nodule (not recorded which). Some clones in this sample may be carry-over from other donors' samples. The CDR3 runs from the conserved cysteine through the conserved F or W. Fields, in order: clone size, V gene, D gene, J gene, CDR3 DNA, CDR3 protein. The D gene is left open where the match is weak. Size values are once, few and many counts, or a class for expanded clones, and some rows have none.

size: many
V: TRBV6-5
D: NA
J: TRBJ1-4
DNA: TGTGCCAGCAGTTACAGGGCGACCCCTAATGAAAAACTGTTTTTT
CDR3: CASSYRATPNEKLFF

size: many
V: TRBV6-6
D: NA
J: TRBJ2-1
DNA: TGTGCCAGCAGTTACGGGGGCGCGTCCTACAATGAGCAGTTCTTC
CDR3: CASSYGGASYNEQFF

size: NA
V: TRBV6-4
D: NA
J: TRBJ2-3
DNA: TGTGCCAGCAGTGAGGGGGCGGGAGTTCCCACAGATACGCAGTATTTT
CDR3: CASSEGAGVPTDTQYF

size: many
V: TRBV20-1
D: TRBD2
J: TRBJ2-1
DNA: TGCAGTGCTAGAAAGACTAGCGGTAGTAATGAGCAGTTCTTC
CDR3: CSARKTSGSNEQFF

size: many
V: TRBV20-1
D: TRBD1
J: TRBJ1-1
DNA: TGCAGTGCTTCGGGACAGGGGAACACTGAAGCTTTCTTT
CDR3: CSASGQGNTEAFF

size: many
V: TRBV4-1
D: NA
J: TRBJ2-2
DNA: TGCGCCAGCAGCCAAATCCGGGAAGACGGGGAGCTGTTTTTT
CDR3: CASSQIREDGELFF

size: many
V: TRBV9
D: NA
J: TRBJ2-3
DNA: TGTGCCAGCAGCGCCTCAGGCACAGATACGCAGTATTTT
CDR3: CASSASGTDTQYF

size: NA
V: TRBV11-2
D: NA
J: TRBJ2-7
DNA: TGTGCCAGCAGCTCTCCAGCGGCCGACTACGATCAGTACTTC
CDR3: CASSSPAADYDQYF

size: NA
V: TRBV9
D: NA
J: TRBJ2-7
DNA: TGTGCCAGCAGCGTAGGTGCTACCCCCTACGAGCAGTACTTC
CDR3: CASSVGATPYEQYF

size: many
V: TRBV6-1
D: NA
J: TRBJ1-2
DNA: TGTGCCAGCAGGACAGCTAACTATGGCTACACCTTC
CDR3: CASRTANYGYTF

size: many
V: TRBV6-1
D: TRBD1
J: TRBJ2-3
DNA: TGTGCCAGCAGCCGGGACAGGATAACAGATACGCAGTATTTT
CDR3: CASSRDRITDTQYF

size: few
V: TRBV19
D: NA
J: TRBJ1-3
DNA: TGTGCCGGCAGTTGGACTGCAGTCTCTGGAAACACCATATATTTT
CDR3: CAGSWTAVSGNTIYF

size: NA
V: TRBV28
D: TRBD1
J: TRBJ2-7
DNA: TGTGCCAGCAGTGTCGCCGGGACAGGGAGTTACGAGCAGTACTTC
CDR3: CASSVAGTGSYEQYF

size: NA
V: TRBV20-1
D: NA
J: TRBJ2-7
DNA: TGCAGTGCCGAAGGAGGGACGGATTCCTCCTACGAGCAGTACTTC
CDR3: CSAEGGTDSSYEQYF

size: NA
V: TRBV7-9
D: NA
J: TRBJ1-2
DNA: TGTGCCAGCAGCCGAGATGCCGCTGATTCCGGGGGCTACACCTTC
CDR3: CASSRDAADSGGYTF

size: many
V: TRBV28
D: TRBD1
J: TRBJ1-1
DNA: TGTGCCAGCAGTCATGCCCGGGACAGGAGTGTTGTGGCTTTCTTT
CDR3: CASSHARDRSVVAFF

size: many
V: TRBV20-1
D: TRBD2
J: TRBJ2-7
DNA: TGCAGTGCTAGAGCTACTAGCGGGAGCAACGAGCAGTACTTC
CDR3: CSARATSGSNEQYF

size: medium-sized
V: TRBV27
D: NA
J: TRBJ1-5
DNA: TGTGCCAGCAGCGCTCGGGGTAGCAATCAGCCCCAGCATTTT
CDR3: CASSARGSNQPQHF

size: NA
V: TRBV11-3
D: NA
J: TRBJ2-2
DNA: TGTGCCAGCAGCCCGATAGGAAAGGGGCACACCGGGGAGCTGTTTTTT
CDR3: CASSPIGKGHTGELFF

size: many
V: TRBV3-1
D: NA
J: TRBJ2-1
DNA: TGTGCCAGCAGCCTTCCCGGGACTCAACACAATGAGCAGTTCTTC
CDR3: CASSLPGTQHNEQFF

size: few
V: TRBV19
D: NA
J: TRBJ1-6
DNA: TGTGACACCCAAAAGGGAGGGGATTCACCCCTCCACTTT
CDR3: CDTQKGGDSPLHF

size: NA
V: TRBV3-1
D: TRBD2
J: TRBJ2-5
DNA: TGTGCCAGCAGCCAAGCGGGGGGGCTTTTAGAGACCCAGTACTTC
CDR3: CASSQAGGLLETQYF

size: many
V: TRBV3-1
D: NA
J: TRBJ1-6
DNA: TGTGCCAGCAGCCAACGGATGGGGGAATCACCCCTCCACTTT
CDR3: CASSQRMGESPLHF

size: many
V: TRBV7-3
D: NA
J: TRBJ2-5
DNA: TGTGCCAGCAGCTTAGACAAGTTAGAGACCCAGTACTTC
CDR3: CASSLDKLETQYF

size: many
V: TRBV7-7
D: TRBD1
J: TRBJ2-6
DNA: TGTGCCAGCAGCTTATGGAGTCGGGCCTTTACAGGGGAGACTGGGGCCAACGTCCTGACTTTC
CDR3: CASSLWSRAFTGETGANVLTF

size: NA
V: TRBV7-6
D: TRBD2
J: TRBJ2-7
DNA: TGTGCCAGCAGCTTAGGACCTCCGCCGGGACTAGCGGGGACCTACGAGCAGTACTTC
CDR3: CASSLGPPPGLAGTYEQYF

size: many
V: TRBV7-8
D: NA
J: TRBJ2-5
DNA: TGTGCCAGCAGCTTTGTGGAGACCCAGTACTTC
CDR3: CASSFVETQYF

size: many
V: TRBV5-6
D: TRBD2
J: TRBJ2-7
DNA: TGTGCCAGCAGCTTTGCCCGCCGGGAGGACGAGCAGTACTTC
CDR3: CASSFARREDEQYF

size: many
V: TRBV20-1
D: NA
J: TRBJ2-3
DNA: TGCAGTGCCCCCGGGCTAGACGGCACAGATACGCAGTATTTT
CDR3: CSAPGLDGTDTQYF

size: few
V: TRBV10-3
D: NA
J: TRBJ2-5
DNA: TGTGCCATCAGTTGGACTGGTAATGAGCAGTACTTC
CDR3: CAISWTGNEQYF

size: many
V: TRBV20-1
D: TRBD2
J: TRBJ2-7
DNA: TGCAGTGCTAGGGTAGCGGGAGGGCCTGTCGAGCAGTACTTC
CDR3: CSARVAGGPVEQYF

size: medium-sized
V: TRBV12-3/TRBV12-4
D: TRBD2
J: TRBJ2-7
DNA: TGTGCCAGCAGTTTTATACTAGCGGATATATACGAGCAGTACTTC
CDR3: CASSFILADIYEQYF

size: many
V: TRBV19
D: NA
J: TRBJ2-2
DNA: TGTGCCAGTACGTGGACACCGAACACCGGGGAGCTGTTTTTT
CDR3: CASTWTPNTGELFF

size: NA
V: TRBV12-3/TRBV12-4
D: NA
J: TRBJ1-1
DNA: TGTGCCAGCAGACTTCAGGTGAACACTGAAGCTTTCTTT
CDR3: CASRLQVNTEAFF

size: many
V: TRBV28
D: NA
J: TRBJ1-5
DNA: TGTGCCACGTGTAGGGATAGCAATCAGCCTCAGCATTTT
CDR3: CATCRDSNQPQHF

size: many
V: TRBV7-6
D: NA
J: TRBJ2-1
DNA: TGTGCCAGCAGCTTAGGCCCAGGCTCCTACAATGAGCAGTTCTTC
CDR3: CASSLGPGSYNEQFF

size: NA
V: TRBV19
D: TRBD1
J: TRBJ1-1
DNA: TGTGCCAGTAGTATGGACAGGCTGAACACTGAAGCTTTCTTT
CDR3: CASSMDRLNTEAFF

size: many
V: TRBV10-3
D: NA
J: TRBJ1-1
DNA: TGTGCCATGCAGGGAGTGAACACTGAAGCTTTCTTT
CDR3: CAMQGVNTEAFF

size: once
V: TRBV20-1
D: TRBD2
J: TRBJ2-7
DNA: TGCAGTGTACGGGGGGGAACCTACGAGCAGTACTTC
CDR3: CSVRGGTYEQYF

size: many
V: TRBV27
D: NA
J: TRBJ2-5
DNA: TGTGCCAGCAGGGCTTTTCAGACCCAGTACTTC
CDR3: CASRAFQTQYF

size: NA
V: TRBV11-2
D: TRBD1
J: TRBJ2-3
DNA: TGTGCCAGCAGCAGCCTGGGGGACAGGCGCACAGATACAAAGTATTTT
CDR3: CASSSLGDRRTDTKYF

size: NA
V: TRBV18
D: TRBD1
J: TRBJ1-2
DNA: TGTGCCAGCTCACCCTCCGGGACAGGGTGGTATGGCTACACCTTC
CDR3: CASSPSGTGWYGYTF

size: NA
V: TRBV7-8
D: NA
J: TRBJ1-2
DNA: TGTGCCAGCAGCTTAGCGCGGGGGCCCGGAGCCGTCTATGGCTACACCTTC
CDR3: CASSLARGPGAVYGYTF

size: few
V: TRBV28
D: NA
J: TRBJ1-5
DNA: TGTGCCAGCAGTTTAATCGTTAGCAATCAGCCCCAGCATTTT
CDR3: CASSLIVSNQPQHF

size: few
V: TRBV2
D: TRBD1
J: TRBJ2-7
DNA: TGTGCCAGCAGTCCCAGGACAGGGGGCGAGCAGTACTTC
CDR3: CASSPRTGGEQYF

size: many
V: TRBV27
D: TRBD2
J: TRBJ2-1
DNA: TGTGCCAGCAGCCGCGAACCTTCCGGGACTAGCGGGGGGGTTTTTGAGTTCTTC
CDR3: CASSREPSGTSGGVFEFF

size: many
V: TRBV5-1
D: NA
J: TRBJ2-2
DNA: TGCGCCAGCAGCTTGCAAGGGGCGCGGGGCACCGGGGAGCTGTTTTTT
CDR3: CASSLQGARGTGELFF

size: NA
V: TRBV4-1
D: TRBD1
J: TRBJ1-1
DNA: TGCGCCAGCAGCACTGACAGGGGAAACACTGAAGCTTTCTTT
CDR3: CASSTDRGNTEAFF

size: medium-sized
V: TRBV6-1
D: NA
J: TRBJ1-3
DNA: TGTGCCAGCACTCTAGAGGAAGGCGACACCATATATTTT
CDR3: CASTLEEGDTIYF

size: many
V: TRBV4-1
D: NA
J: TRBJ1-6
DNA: TGCGCCAGCAGCCAAGCCCGCAGGACAATGGAGAATTCACCCCTCCACTTT
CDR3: CASSQARRTMENSPLHF

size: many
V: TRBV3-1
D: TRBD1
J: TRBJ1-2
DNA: TGTGCCAGCAGCCTAGGGGACAGGCGGATTGAGAACACCTTC
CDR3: CASSLGDRRIENTF

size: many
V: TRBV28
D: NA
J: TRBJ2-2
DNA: TGTGCCAGCAGTTTTCTCAGGATAGGGGACACCGGGGAGCTGTTTTTT
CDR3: CASSFLRIGDTGELFF

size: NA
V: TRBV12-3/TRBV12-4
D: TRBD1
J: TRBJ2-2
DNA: TGTGCCAGCAGTCCCCGACAGGGCGCCGGGGAGTTTTTTTTT
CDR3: CASSPRQGAGEFFF

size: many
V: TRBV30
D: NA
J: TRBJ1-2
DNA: TGTGCCTGGAGTCCTCCGACCTATGGCTACACCTTC
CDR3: CAWSPPTYGYTF

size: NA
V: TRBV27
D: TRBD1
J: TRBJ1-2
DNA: TGTGCCAGCAGTTTGACCAGGGGGCTTTTATTCGTCTATGGCTACACCTTC
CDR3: CASSLTRGLLFVYGYTF